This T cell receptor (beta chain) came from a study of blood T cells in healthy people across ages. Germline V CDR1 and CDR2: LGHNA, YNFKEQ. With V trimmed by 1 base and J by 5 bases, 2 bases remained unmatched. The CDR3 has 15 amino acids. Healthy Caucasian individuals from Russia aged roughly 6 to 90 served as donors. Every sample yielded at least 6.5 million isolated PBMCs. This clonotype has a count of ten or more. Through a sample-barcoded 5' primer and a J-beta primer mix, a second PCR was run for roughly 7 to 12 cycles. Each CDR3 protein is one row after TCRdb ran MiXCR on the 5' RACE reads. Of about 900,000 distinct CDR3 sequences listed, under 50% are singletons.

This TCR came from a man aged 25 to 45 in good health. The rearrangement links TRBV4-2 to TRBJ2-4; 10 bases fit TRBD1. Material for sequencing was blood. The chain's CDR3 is CASSQAGTGENIQYF. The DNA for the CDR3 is TGTGCCAGCAGCCAAGCCGGGACAGGGGAAAACATTCAGTACTTC.